This T cell receptor beta chain is drawn from a study of cytomegalovirus exposure and HLA in healthy donors. Study-wide points: A later analysis found most CMV-associated TCR beta chains apparently HLA-restricted. As was reported, the HLA-A and HLA-B alleles of most subjects were accurately predicted from TCR beta sequences.

The germline CDR1 and CDR2 sequences are MDHEN and SYDVKM. This CDR3 has 13 amino acids. Trimming cost V 5 bases and J 1 base, with 8 bases left between them. Worth noting for this clone: Antigen unknown.

PCR involved 60 Vbeta and 13 Jbeta primers. Some clones are missing from TCRdb's copy, which holds only in-frame ones; the method was immunoSEQ multiplex PCR. This table holds some 190,000 clones, around nine tenths found once. The chain has TRBV28 and TRBJ1-2; D uncertain. The receptor comes from a woman aged 18-35 years in good health and CMV-seronegative. The sequencing sample was made of PBMCs. The CDR3 DNA reads TGTGCCAGCAGTCCTCGTTTTAACTATGGCTACACCTTC. Its protein product is CASSPRFNYGYTF.